These T cell receptor beta chains were read from a single sample in a study of sequential checkpoint blockade in melanoma. The assay was immunoSEQ multiplex PCR, and TCRdb's table has in-frame clones only and misses some. The table has about 29,000 clones, roughly 76% seen once. Sequenced material: CD8+ T cells sorted from blood (inferred from file names), taken from a patient given nivolumab and ipilimumab in sequence. Receptor source: a human donor with melanoma. The CDR3 runs from the conserved cysteine through the conserved F or W. Fields, in order: clone size, J gene, V gene, CDR3 length, CDR3 protein. Clone size is given for some rows only: seen once, a few or many times, or a class if the clone is expanded.

>.|TRBJ2-1|TRBV29-1|14
CSAEDLSSYNEQFF
>.|TRBJ2-5|TRBV6-6|15
CASSPLQGASETQYF
>few|TRBJ2-3|TRBV7-9|15
CASSLDPGLADTQYF
>.|TRBJ2-7|TRBV5-6|15
CASSGGQYGSYEQYF
>.|TRBJ1-3|TRBV6-6|15
CASSFTPSYGNTIYF
>once|TRBJ2-5|TRBV19|13
CATSWVSGETQYF
>.|TRBJ2-7|TRBV27|16
CASSPSPTSGRAKQYF
>.|TRBJ2-1|TRBV4-3|18
CASSRGGREGRSYNEQFF
>.|.|TRBV6-5|16
CASSYGGTGENYEQYF
>.|TRBJ2-5|TRBV19|13
CASLDLHQETQYF
>.|TRBJ2-2|TRBV5-6|13
CASSLAQGGELFF
>few|TRBJ1-6|TRBV6-5|14
CASSGDRLSSPLHF
>.|TRBJ2-7|TRBV5-4|15
CASSLGQGSSYEQYF
>.|TRBJ2-3|TRBV7-6|15
CASSSLAGGTDTQYF
>.|TRBJ2-1|TRBV4-1|17
CASSQFRGGAAYNEQFF
>.|TRBJ1-1|TRBV5-1|14
CASSLLGGDTEAFF